The 24 T cell receptor beta chains below all came from one sample that was sequenced in a study of post-analysis software for immune sequencing data. The antigens for these receptors are not known. TCR beta cDNA libraries included unique molecular identifiers. TCRdb called the PCR reads again in MiXCR, with one record for every CDR3 protein. This table has roughly 730,000 distinct CDR3 sequences, just under 30% appearing once. Study-wide results and limits: The five TRBV segments detected at higher frequency in patients than in controls included TRBV5-6, TRBV5-1 and TRBV20-1.

The specimen was blood. All receptors derive from a girl between 5 and 17 years old with multiple sclerosis.

Only one count was recorded for this clonotype. A much larger clone is a single base away; this may be a read error. The chain employs TRBV15 and TRBJ2-1; either TRBD1 or TRBD2 may fit D (5 bases each). Trimming took 1 base from V and 6 from J, leaving 16 bases between them. The CDR3 loop spans 16 amino acids. From germline, CDR1 is LNHNV and CDR2 YYDKDF (reference sequence). The CDR3 region has the DNA TGTGCCACCAGCAGAGCCCCGACCGGGGCATGCAATGAGCAGTTCTTC. Translating gives CATSRAPTGACNEQFF.

With regard to this clonotype: This may be a read error: a much more frequent sequence differs by one nucleotide. This chain uses TRBV18 with TRBJ2-7; 7 bases fit TRBD2. In germline, CDR1 is KGHSH, CDR2 LQKENI. The CDR3 length is 12 residues. CDR3 nucleotides: TGTGCCAACTCAGCGCGGGGGAGCGAGCAGTACTTC. Its translation is CANSARGSEQYF.

This clonotype was counted only a few times. J is TRBJ2-1 and V is TRBV25-1; weak D call: TRBD2 (5 bases). Deletions cut 9 bases from V and 9 bases from J, with 15 bases between. The CDR3 runs 12 residues. In germline, CDR1 is MGHDK, CDR2 SYGVNS. CDR3 amino acids: CASSLVSAEQFF. CDR3 nucleotides: TGTGCCAGTAGTCTGGTTAGCGCTGAGCAGTTCTTC.

A few counts support this clonotype. The chain is built from TRBV9 and TRBJ2-1; tentatively, D is TRBD1 (6 bases). CDR3 length: 15 residues. Germline CDR1 and CDR2: SGDLS and YYNGEE. Trimming pared 0 bases from V and 4 bases from J, leaving 11 bases between. This chain's CDR3 is CASSVDLRGYNEQFF. In DNA, the CDR3 is TGTGCCAGCAGCGTAGACCTCAGGGGTTACAATGAGCAGTTCTTC.

This clonotype has a count of ten or more. The rearrangement links TRBV29-1 to TRBJ2-7; D tentatively reads TRBD1 or TRBD2 (5 bases each). Deletions cut 6 bases from V and 0 bases from J, with 15 bases between. This CDR3 region has 14 residues. Germline V gene lookup returns CDR1 SQVTM and CDR2 ANQGSEA. CDR3 sequence reads: CSVAPGPTSYEQYF. The CDR3 nucleotides are TGCAGCGTGGCCCCGGGACCTACCTCCTACGAGCAGTACTTC.

The V call is TRBV20-1, the J call TRBJ2-3; 7 nucleotides line up with TRBD1. CDR1 DFQATT and CDR2 SNEGSKA come from the germline V gene (reference sequence). With V trimmed by 3 bases and J by 9 bases, 12 bases remained unmatched. The CDR3 loop spans 14 amino acids. The CDR3: CSASGTAERKTQYF. In DNA form, the CDR3 reads TGCAGTGCTAGCGGGACAGCTGAGCGTAAGACGCAGTATTTT.

The rearrangement joins TRBV20-1 to TRBJ1-6; D not certain. Trimming took 3 bases from V and 4 from J, leaving 13 bases between them. The germline gives CDR1 DFQATT, CDR2 SNEGSKA (reference sequence). The length of the CDR3 is 15 residues. The CDR3 region is CSASPSSVYNSPLHF. The CDR3 coding sequence is TGCAGTGCTAGCCCAAGCTCTGTATATAATTCACCCCTCCACTTT.

This chain connects TRBV3-1 to TRBJ2-3; a possible D gene is TRBD2 (6 bases). The CDR3 covers 17 residues. The germline gives CDR1 LGHDT, CDR2 YNNKEL (reference sequence). V was pared by 4 bases and J by 4 bases, with 21 bases between. The CDR3 coding sequence is TGTGCCAGCAGCCGAGGATGGCTGGACTACGGACCAGATACGCAGTATTTT. It yields the protein CASSRGWLDYGPDTQYF.

The table lists this clonotype with many counts. One end of the junction is discordant with germline, which a read error may explain. This chain connects TRBV28 to TRBJ2-3, with 7 bases fitting TRBD2. The CDR3 is 14 residues long. In germline, CDR1 is MDHEN, CDR2 SYDVKM. CDR3: CASSLRESTDTQYF. CDR3 DNA sequence: TGCGCCAGCAGCTTGCGGGAGAGCACAGATACGCAGTATTTT. The full variable domain, its missing parts supplied by reference TRBV28 and TRBJ2-3, is DVKVTQSSRYLVKRTGEKVFLECVQDMDHENMFWYRQDPGLGLRLIYFSYDVKMKEKGDIPEGYSVSREKKERFSLILESASTNQTSMYLCASSLRESTDTQYFGPGTRLTVL.

This clonotype was counted many times. The chain recombines TRBV6-4 with TRBJ2-1; 9 nucleotides line up with TRBD1. The ends lost 5 bases at V and 2 bases at J; junction bases unmatched: 7. Germline CDR1 reads MRHNA; CDR2 reads SNTAGT. The CDR3 length is 16 residues. CDR3: CASSPLGDRAYNEQFF. Written as DNA, the CDR3 is TGTGCCAGCAGTCCTTTGGGGGACAGGGCCTACAATGAGCAGTTCTTC.

In its sample, this clonotype was seen once. The chain links TRBV10-3 to TRBJ1-1; D unclear. The CDR3 is 17 residues long. The V gene lost 2 bases and the J gene lost 6 bases, with 22 bases spanning the gap. Germline assignment: CDR1 ENHRY and CDR2 SYGVKD. In DNA form, the CDR3 reads TGTGCCATCAGTGAGGGGGTAACAAGCCCGCTCTTGGCTGAAGCTTTCTTT. Residues: CAISEGVTSPLLAEAFF.

This clonotype showed up just a few times. The chain uses TRBV3-1 and TRBJ2-6; 9 bases agree with TRBD1. The germline gives CDR1 LGHDT, CDR2 YNNKEL (reference sequence). The length of the CDR3 is 18 residues. With V trimmed by 0 bases and J by 4 bases, 7 bases remained unmatched. The CDR3 spells CASSQDSGTGIGANVLTF. The CDR3 bases are TGTGCCAGCAGCCAAGACTCCGGGACAGGGATCGGGGCCAACGTCCTGACTTTC.

With respect to this clonotype: Relative to the germline gene, one junction end is altered; a read error may explain this. J is TRBJ2-5 and V is TRBV20-1; D is possibly TRBD1 or TRBD2 (5 bases each). Germline loops: CDR1 DFQATT, CDR2 SNEGSKA (reference sequence). This CDR3 comprises 12 residues. The CDR3: CSARDGFEIQYF. The CDR3, as DNA: TGCAGTGCCCGGGACGGATTTGAGATCCAGTACTTC.

As concerns this clonotype: A read error may be the cause here, since a much bigger clone is one base away. The V gene is TRBV7-2, the J gene TRBJ2-5; D remains ambiguous. In germline, CDR1 is SGHTA, CDR2 FQGNSA. The CDR3 contains 11 residues. V was clipped by 5 bases and J by 10 bases, with 11 bases between them. CDR3 sequence reads: CASSAHYDQYF. CDR3 DNA: TGTGCCAGCAGCGCACACTACGACCAGTACTTC.

The chain is built from TRBV29-1 and TRBJ2-1; the D gene is possibly TRBD1 (6 bases). The germline V and J ends were trimmed by 7 bases and 5 bases, with 12 bases remaining between them. The germline V gene has CDR1 SQVTM and CDR2 ANQGSEA. The CDR3 spans 12 residues. CDR3 bases: TGCAGCGGAGACAGGTCAAACAATGAGCAGTTCTTC. Translating it yields CSGDRSNNEQFF.

This clonotype was seen a few times. This chain uses TRBV25-1 with TRBJ1-5; D is undetermined. This CDR3 contains 13 residues. V was trimmed by 4 bases and J by 7 bases, leaving 11 bases between them. Germline CDR1 and CDR2: MGHDK and SYGVNS. For the CDR3, the DNA is TGTGCCAGCAGTGGATTGGTCGGGCAGCCCCAGCATTTT. Amino acid sequence: CASSGLVGQPQHF.

This chain links TRBV20-1 with TRBJ1-4; D is perhaps TRBD1 (5 bases). The CDR3 length is 15 residues. V was trimmed by 8 bases and J by 4 bases, leaving 20 bases between them. CDR1 is DFQATT, CDR2 SNEGSKA, per germline (reference sequence). CDR3 nucleotides: TGCAGTTCACTAGATAACGGGGCGGGTAATGAAAAACTGTTTTTT. This gives the protein CSSLDNGAGNEKLFF.

Regarding this clonotype: The junction departs from the called germline gene at one end, perhaps through a read error. The rearrangement links TRBV27 to TRBJ1-1; unclear D gene. The CDR3 runs to 13 residues. In germline, CDR1 is MNHEY, CDR2 SMNVEV (reference sequence). The CDR3 DNA sequence: TGTGCCACCAGTAATACAGTGAACACTGAAGCTTTCTTT. Residues: CATSNTVNTEAFF.

The rearrangement uses TRBV5-5 and TRBJ1-1; weak D call: TRBD1 (6 bases). V was pared by 2 bases and J by 10 bases, with 21 bases between. The V gene's germline CDR1 is SGHKS and CDR2 YYEKEE (reference sequence). This CDR3 contains 15 residues. CDR3 sequence reads: CASSFTQGGRLRAFF. CDR3 bases: TGTGCCAGCAGCTTTACTCAAGGGGGACGACTTCGAGCTTTCTTT.

The V and J genes are TRBV28 and TRBJ1-5; D is perhaps TRBD1 (5 bases). Germline V gene sequence: CDR1 MDHEN, CDR2 SYDVKM. The CDR3 is made up of 16 amino acids. Trimming cost V 2 bases and J 2 bases, with 13 bases left between them. CDR3 loop: CASSLTRVGRNQPQHF. CDR3 nucleotide sequence: TGTGCCAGCAGTTTAACCAGGGTAGGTCGCAATCAGCCCCAGCATTTT.

This sequence joins TRBV7-9 and TRBJ1-5; no firm D call. Germline values: CDR1 SEHNR, CDR2 FQNEAQ (reference sequence). This CDR3 is built from 15 residues. V was cut by 1 base and J by 1 base, with 8 bases left in between. This CDR3 is CASSLGGESNQPQHF. CDR3 nucleotide sequence: TGTGCCAGCAGCTTAGGTGGGGAGAGCAATCAGCCCCAGCATTTT.

This clonotype was detected only a few times. CDR3 DNA: TGTGCCAGCAGCCCACGGTCTAGCGGGAGCCGAGATACGCAGTATTTT. This encodes CASSPRSSGSRDTQYF. V usage is TRBV7-2 and J usage is TRBJ2-3; TRBD2 aligns across 10 bases. V dropped 5 bases and J dropped 5; count of bases not matched to a gene: 10. The CDR3 is 16 residues long. CDR1 is SGHTA, CDR2 FQGNSA, per germline.

This clonotype was observed a few times. CDR3 bases: TGCAGCGGTTCACAGGGGGCCGGGAATGGCTACACCTTC. Its protein is CSGSQGAGNGYTF. The chain recombines TRBV29-1 with TRBJ1-2; 9 bases are a match to TRBD1. Germline CDR1 reads SQVTM; CDR2 reads ANQGSEA. The V segment lost 7 bases and the J segment 6 bases; nucleotides outside the gene matches: 9. The CDR3 totals 13 residues.

A remark on this clonotype: The germline gene is not matched at one end of the junction; a read error may be the cause. The rearrangement links TRBV29-1 to TRBJ2-6, with a weak D call TRBD1 (6 bases). Germline values: CDR1 SQVTM, CDR2 ANQGSEA. The CDR3 is made up of 14 amino acids. The CDR3 sequence: CSVSGVAGANVRTF. As DNA, the CDR3 is TGCAGCGTTTCAGGGGTGGCTGGGGCCAACGTCCGGACTTTC.